A single sample gave rise to the 26 T cell receptor beta chains below, sequenced in a study of shared clonotypes between healthy human individuals. CD45RO-negative, CCR7-selected cells formed the naive CD8 fraction, which excluded terminally differentiated effector memory CD45RA+ cells. The protocol was immunoSEQ multiplex PCR, while the TCRdb copy is restricted to in-frame clones and leaves out a portion. The data contain hundreds of thousands of clones, 92% of them seen just once; the ten biggest clones take up roughly 24%. The material sequenced was naive CD8+ T cells sorted from blood. These receptors were taken from a man younger than 40 in good health.

A few counts support this clone. The J gene is TRBJ1-1, the V gene TRBV4-1; the D is unclear. This CDR3 is built from 14 residues. The germline V gene has CDR1 MGHRA and CDR2 YSYEKL. V was trimmed by 1 base and J by 1 base, leaving 7 bases between them. DNA for the CDR3: TGCGCCAGCAGCCAAGGGTTGGGGAACACTGAAGCTTTCTTT. It is translated as CASSQGLGNTEAFF.

A few counts support this clone. This rearrangement joins TRBV7-3 to TRBJ2-2, with no clear D. V dropped 4 bases and J dropped 1 base, with 13 bases sitting between them. The CDR3 is made up of 16 amino acids. Germline V gene lookup returns CDR1 SGHTA and CDR2 FQGTGA. The CDR3 region has the DNA TGTGCCAGCAGCTCCCCCACCGACATGAACACCGGGGAGCTGTTTTTT. It encodes CASSSPTDMNTGELFF.

This rearrangement joins TRBV7-9 to TRBJ2-7, with TRBD2 identical over 12 bases. CDR3 length: 18 amino acids. V lost 5 bases to trimming and J lost 1 base; unmatched junction nucleotides: 12. Per the germline V gene, CDR1 is SEHNR and CDR2 is FQNEAQ (reference sequence). The CDR3 DNA reads as TGTGCCAGCAGCAGAAGACTAGCGGGAGCCAGCTATTCCTACGAGCAGTACTTC. This encodes CASSRRLAGASYSYEQYF.

The rearrangement links TRBV28 to TRBJ2-7; D is tentatively TRBD1 or TRBD2 (5 bases each). The CDR3 covers 16 residues. The germline V gene encodes CDR1 MDHEN and CDR2 SYDVKM. Trimming took off 1 base at V and 6 bases at J, with 19 bases between the two ends. The CDR3: CASSLSLVGTRLEQYF. The CDR3, as DNA: TGTGCCAGCAGTTTATCTCTTGTGGGGACCAGGCTCGAGCAGTACTTC.

This chain links TRBV18 with TRBJ2-3; a weak D match, TRBD2 (5 bases). V shed 1 base and J shed 8 bases, with 10 bases lying between them. This CDR3 comprises 13 residues. CDR1 is KGHSH and CDR2 is LQKENI in the germline V gene. The CDR3: CASSPQRGSTQYF. Written as DNA, the CDR3 is TGTGCCAGCTCACCACAACGAGGGAGTACGCAGTATTTT. Variable domain in full (rest from reference TRBV18 and TRBJ2-3): NAGVMQNPRHLVRRRGQEARLRCSPMKGHSHVYWYRQLPEEGLKFMVYLQKENIIDESGMPKERFSAEFPKEGPSILRIQQVVRGDSAAYFCASSPQRGSTQYFGPGTRLTVL.

This chain links TRBV5-5 with TRBJ1-3; D is unclear. The germline V gene has CDR1 SGHKS and CDR2 YYEKEE (reference sequence). Trimming cost V 2 bases and J 0 bases, with 9 bases left between them. The CDR3 has 15 amino acids. CDR3 sequence (DNA): TGTGCCAGCAGCTTAGGTACGAGCTCTGGAAACACCATATATTTT. This translates into CASSLGTSSGNTIYF. Together with reference TRBV5-5 and TRBJ1-3, the CDR3 gives the full variable domain: DAGVTQSPTHLIKTRGQQVTLRCSPISGHKSVSWYQQVLGQGPQFIFQYYEKEERGRGNFPDRFSARQFPNYSSELNVNALLLGDSALYLCASSLGTSSGNTIYFGEGSWLTVV.

The chain joins TRBV6-1 to TRBJ2-7; D unresolved. Germline CDR1 MNHNS, CDR2 SASEGT. This CDR3 is 13 amino acids long. Deletions cut 2 bases from V and 6 bases from J, with 11 bases between. CDR3 protein: CASSERSWLEQYF. The CDR3 nucleotides read TGTGCCAGCAGTGAACGCTCGTGGCTCGAGCAGTACTTC.

The chain combines TRBV7-9 with TRBJ1-5; D may be TRBD1 (5 bases). Deletions cut 4 bases from V and 4 bases from J, with 11 bases between. The CDR3 is 14 amino acids. Germline CDR1 and CDR2: SEHNR and FQNEAQ (reference sequence). CDR3 nucleotides: TGTGCCAGCAGCTCCCCGGGACGAAATCAGCCCCAGCATTTT. This translates into CASSSPGRNQPQHF. The whole variable domain, filled in from reference TRBV7-9 and TRBJ1-5, reads DTGVSQNPRHKITKRGQNVTFRCDPISEHNRLYWYRQTLGQGPEFLTYFQNEAQLEKSRLLSDRFSAERPKGSFSTLEIQRTEQGDSAMYLCASSSPGRNQPQHFGDGTRLSIL.

The chain has TRBV5-1 and TRBJ2-7; 11 bases align to TRBD2. Germline CDR1 reads SGHRS; CDR2 reads YFSETQ. This CDR3 comprises 13 residues. Trimming at V came to 5 bases and at J to 2 bases, leaving 0 bases not matched to a gene. CDR3 protein: CASSSGRAYEQYF. In nucleotides, the CDR3 is TGCGCCAGCAGTAGCGGGAGGGCCTACGAGCAGTACTTC. Using reference TRBV5-1 and TRBJ2-7 for the parts outside the CDR3, the full variable domain is KAGVTQTPRYLIKTRGQQVTLSCSPISGHRSVSWYQQTPGQGLQFLFEYFSETQRNKGNFPGRFSGRQFSNSRSEMNVSTLELGDSALYLCASSSGRAYEQYFGPGTRLTVT.

CDR3 nucleotide sequence: TGCAGCGTCGGCATGGTGAAGACGCGGACTAGCGGGGACTCTTCCGTGGATACGCAGTATTTT. It is translated as CSVGMVKTRTSGDSSVDTQYF. The J gene is TRBJ2-3, the V gene TRBV29-1, with TRBD2 matching over 12 bases. This CDR3 has 21 residues. CDR1 and CDR2 from the germline V gene are SQVTM and ANQGSEA. V gave up 6 bases and J gave up 6 bases; unmatched junction bases: 28.

The CDR3 protein is CASSEGGRQALEKYGYTF. Here the CDR3 DNA reads TGTGCCAGCAGTGAAGGGGGTCGACAGGCGCTAGAGAAGTATGGCTACACCTTC. The rearrangement uses TRBV2 and TRBJ1-2; D perhaps matches TRBD1 (6 bases). The V gene's germline CDR1 is SNHLY and CDR2 FYNNEI. V lost 1 base, J lost 5 bases, and 23 bases lay in between. The CDR3 is 18 residues long.

Here the CDR3 DNA reads TGTGCCAGCAGCTTGTGGGATCAAGACAATGAGCAGTTCTTC. Protein product: CASSLWDQDNEQFF. The V call is TRBV7-2, the J call TRBJ2-1, with unresolved D. Germline loops: CDR1 SGHTA, CDR2 FQGNSA. V gave up 3 bases and J gave up 5 bases, with 11 bases separating them. The CDR3 totals 14 residues.

The J gene is TRBJ2-7, the V gene TRBV6-6; D remains unclear. The germline V gene encodes CDR1 MNHNY and CDR2 SVGAGI (reference sequence). The CDR3 is 12 amino acids. Trimming stripped 8 bases from V and 1 base from J, with 9 bases between. CDR3 residues: CASGLGSYEQYF. The CDR3 nucleotides are TGTGCCAGCGGCCTAGGGTCCTACGAGCAGTACTTC.

This clone was observed at least ten times. The V call is TRBV28, the J call TRBJ2-1; 9 bases align to TRBD2. The V segment lost 7 bases and the J segment 3 bases; nucleotides outside the gene matches: 7. Germline values: CDR1 MDHEN, CDR2 SYDVKM. The CDR3 totals 15 residues. The CDR3 region is CASTFGGRDYNEQFF. CDR3 coding DNA: TGTGCCAGCACCTTTGGCGGGAGGGACTACAATGAGCAGTTCTTC. The full variable domain, in which reference TRBV28 and TRBJ2-1 provide the parts outside the CDR3, is DVKVTQSSRYLVKRTGEKVFLECVQDMDHENMFWYRQDPGLGLRLIYFSYDVKMKEKGDIPEGYSVSREKKERFSLILESASTNQTSMYLCASTFGGRDYNEQFFGPGTRLTVL.

J is TRBJ2-6 and V is TRBV9; D is uncertain. Trimming shortened V by 0 bases and J by 0 bases, and 7 bases separated the two germline ends. Germline V gene lookup returns CDR1 SGDLS and CDR2 YYNGEE. This CDR3 is built from 16 residues. This CDR3 is CASSVVRVSGANVLTF. In DNA, the CDR3 is TGTGCCAGCAGCGTAGTTCGGGTCTCTGGGGCCAACGTCCTGACTTTC.

This chain links TRBV6-5 with TRBJ2-1; D is unresolved. The CDR3 sequence is 14 residues long. Looked up from germline, CDR1 is MNHEY and CDR2 is SVGAGI. V dropped 5 bases and J dropped 4 bases, with 12 bases sitting between them. The CDR3 region is CASSAMDGYNEQFF. In nucleotides, the CDR3 is TGTGCCAGCAGTGCCATGGACGGGTACAATGAGCAGTTCTTC.

Concerning this clone itself: The same CDR3 arises from other DNA sequences in this sample as well. This sequence joins TRBV7-3 and TRBJ2-3; D remains ambiguous. Germline values: CDR1 SGHTA, CDR2 FQGTGA. Trimming removed 0 bases from V and 2 bases from J, with 9 bases in between. There are 15 residues in the CDR3. This CDR3 is CASSLTAGSTDTQYF. The CDR3 region has the DNA TGTGCCAGCAGCTTAACGGCTGGGTCCACAGATACGCAGTATTTT.

This sequence joins TRBV27 and TRBJ2-7; a weak D match, TRBD1 (5 bases). Trimming took 5 bases from V and 7 from J, leaving 15 bases between them. CDR3 size: 13 residues. CDR1 is MNHEY, CDR2 SMNVEV, per germline (reference sequence). CDR3 in DNA: TGTGCCAGCAGTAAGGGGCCCCACGGGGAGCAGTACTTC. As protein: CASSKGPHGEQYF.

On this clone: One end of the junction fails to match germline, which may point to a read error. V usage is TRBV7-7 and J usage is TRBJ1-4; 7 nucleotides match TRBD1. CDR1 is SSHAT and CDR2 is FNYEAQ in the germline V gene (reference sequence). The CDR3 covers 14 residues. The CDR3 protein is CASSPGGLNEKLFF. DNA of the CDR3: TGTGCTAGCAGCCCAGGGGGGCTTAATGAAAAACTGTTTTTT.

The chain combines TRBV7-9 with TRBJ1-1; 8 bases map to TRBD1. CDR3 length: 15 residues. The ends lost 5 bases at V and 5 bases at J; junction bases unmatched: 10. The V gene's germline CDR1 is SEHNR and CDR2 FQNEAQ (reference sequence). DNA of the CDR3: TGTGCCAGCAGCCCATCGGACAGGGTTGAGACTGAAGCTTTCTTT. Translation: CASSPSDRVETEAFF.

V gene TRBV9 combines with J gene TRBJ2-1, with 10 bases matching TRBD2. CDR3 length: 18 residues. The trim removed 4 bases at V and 6 bases at J, leaving 16 bases unmatched. Germline loops: CDR1 SGDLS, CDR2 YYNGEE. The CDR3 sequence: CASSPYTRLAGDPNEQFF. The CDR3 DNA follows: TGTGCCAGCAGCCCCTATACGCGGCTAGCGGGAGACCCCAATGAGCAGTTCTTC.

This chain joins TRBV5-5 and TRBJ2-1; the match to TRBD2 covers 8 bases. CDR1 and CDR2 from the germline V gene are SGHKS and YYEKEE (reference sequence). The CDR3 is made up of 15 amino acids. V was clipped by 1 base and J by 7 bases; unmatched bases: 7. This CDR3 reads CASSLTSGSGNEQFF. The CDR3 DNA is TGTGCCAGCAGCTTGACCAGCGGGAGTGGGAATGAGCAGTTCTTC.

CDR3 coding DNA: TGTGCCAGCAGTTCGACCGAAGAGACCCAGTACTTC. Its protein is CASSSTEETQYF. The chain links TRBV28 to TRBJ2-5; D not certain. The germline CDR1 and CDR2 sequences are MDHEN and SYDVKM. Trimming stripped 4 bases from V and 3 bases from J, with 6 bases between. CDR3 length equals 12 residues.

The chain recombines TRBV9 with TRBJ2-1; possibly TRBD2 for D (7 bases). The germline CDR1 and CDR2 sequences are SGDLS and YYNGEE. The CDR3 contains 17 residues. V lost 2 bases, J lost 4 bases, and 19 bases lay in between. CDR3 in amino acids: CASSVSSGGGLYNEQFF. The CDR3 nucleotides read TGTGCCAGCAGCGTTTCTAGCGGAGGGGGTCTTTACAATGAGCAGTTCTTC.

The chain's CDR3 is CASGGLGETQYF. For the CDR3, the DNA is TGCGCCAGCGGGGGGCTCGGAGAGACCCAGTACTTC. The gene calls are TRBV23-1 and TRBJ2-5, with D perhaps assigned TRBD1 or TRBD2 (6 bases each). TRBV23-1 counts as an open reading frame of uncertain function. The V and J ends lost 8 bases and 4 bases respectively, with 11 bases between them. The CDR3 has 12 residues.

The V and J genes are TRBV7-9 and TRBJ1-5; D gene uncertain. The CDR3 runs 16 residues. Germline CDR1 SEHNR, CDR2 FQNEAQ (reference sequence). Trimming shortened V by 4 bases and J by 1 base, and 14 bases separated the two germline ends. CDR3 loop: CASSSDQYESNQPQHF. CDR3 in DNA: TGTGCCAGCAGCTCAGATCAGTATGAAAGCAATCAGCCCCAGCATTTT.